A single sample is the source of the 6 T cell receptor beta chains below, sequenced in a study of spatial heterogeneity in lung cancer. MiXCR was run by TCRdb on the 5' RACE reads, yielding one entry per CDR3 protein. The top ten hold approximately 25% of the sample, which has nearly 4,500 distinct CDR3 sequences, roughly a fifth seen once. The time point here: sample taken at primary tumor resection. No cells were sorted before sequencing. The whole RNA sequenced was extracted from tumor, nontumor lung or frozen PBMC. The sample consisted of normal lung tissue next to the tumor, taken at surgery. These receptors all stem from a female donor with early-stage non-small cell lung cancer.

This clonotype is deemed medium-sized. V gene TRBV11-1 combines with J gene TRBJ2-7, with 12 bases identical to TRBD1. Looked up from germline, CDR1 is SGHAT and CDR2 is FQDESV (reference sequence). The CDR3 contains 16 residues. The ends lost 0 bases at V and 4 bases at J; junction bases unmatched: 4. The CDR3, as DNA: TGTGCCAGCAGCTTAGCCGGGACAGGGGGCAAGTACGAGCAGTACTTC. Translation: CASSLAGTGGKYEQYF. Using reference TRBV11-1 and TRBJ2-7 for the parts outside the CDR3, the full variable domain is EAEVAQSPRYKITEKSQAVAFWCDPISGHATLYWYRQILGQGPELLVQFQDESVVDDSQLPKDRFSAERLKGVDSTLKIQPAELGDSAMYLCASSLAGTGGKYEQYFGPGTRLTVT.

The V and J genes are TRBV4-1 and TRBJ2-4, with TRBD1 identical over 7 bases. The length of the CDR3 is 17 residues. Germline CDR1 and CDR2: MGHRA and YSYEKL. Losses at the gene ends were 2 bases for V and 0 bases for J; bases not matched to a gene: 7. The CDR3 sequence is CASSQIRTGLAKNIQYF. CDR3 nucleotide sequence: TGCGCCAGCAGCCAAATTCGGACAGGACTAGCCAAAAACATTCAGTACTTC.

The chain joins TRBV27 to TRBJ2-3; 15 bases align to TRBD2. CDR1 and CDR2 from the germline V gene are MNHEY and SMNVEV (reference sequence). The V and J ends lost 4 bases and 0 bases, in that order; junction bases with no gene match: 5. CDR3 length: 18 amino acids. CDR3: CASSSGTSGRSSTDTQYF. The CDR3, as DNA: TGTGCCAGCAGTTCCGGGACTAGCGGGAGGTCTAGCACAGATACGCAGTATTTT.

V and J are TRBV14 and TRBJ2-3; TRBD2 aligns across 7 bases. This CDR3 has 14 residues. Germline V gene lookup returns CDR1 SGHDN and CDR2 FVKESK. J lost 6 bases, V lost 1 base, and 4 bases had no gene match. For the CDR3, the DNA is TGTGCCAGCAGCCAAGTCGGGGGAGGGGATACGCAGTATTTT. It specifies CASSQVGGGDTQYF.

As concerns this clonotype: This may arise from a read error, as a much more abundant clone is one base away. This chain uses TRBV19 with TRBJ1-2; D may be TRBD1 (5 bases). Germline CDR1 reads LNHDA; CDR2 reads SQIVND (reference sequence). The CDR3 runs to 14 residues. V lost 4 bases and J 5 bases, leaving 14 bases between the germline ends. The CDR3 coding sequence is TGTGCCAGTAGTACCCTGGGGCAGGAGTATGGCTACACCTTC. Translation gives CASSTLGQEYGYTF.

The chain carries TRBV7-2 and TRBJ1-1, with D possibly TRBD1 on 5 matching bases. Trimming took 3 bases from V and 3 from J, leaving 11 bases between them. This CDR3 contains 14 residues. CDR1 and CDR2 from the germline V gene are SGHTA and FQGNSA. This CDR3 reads CASSLSQGYTEAFF. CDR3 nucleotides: TGTGCCAGCAGCTTGTCCCAGGGCTACACTGAAGCTTTCTTT.